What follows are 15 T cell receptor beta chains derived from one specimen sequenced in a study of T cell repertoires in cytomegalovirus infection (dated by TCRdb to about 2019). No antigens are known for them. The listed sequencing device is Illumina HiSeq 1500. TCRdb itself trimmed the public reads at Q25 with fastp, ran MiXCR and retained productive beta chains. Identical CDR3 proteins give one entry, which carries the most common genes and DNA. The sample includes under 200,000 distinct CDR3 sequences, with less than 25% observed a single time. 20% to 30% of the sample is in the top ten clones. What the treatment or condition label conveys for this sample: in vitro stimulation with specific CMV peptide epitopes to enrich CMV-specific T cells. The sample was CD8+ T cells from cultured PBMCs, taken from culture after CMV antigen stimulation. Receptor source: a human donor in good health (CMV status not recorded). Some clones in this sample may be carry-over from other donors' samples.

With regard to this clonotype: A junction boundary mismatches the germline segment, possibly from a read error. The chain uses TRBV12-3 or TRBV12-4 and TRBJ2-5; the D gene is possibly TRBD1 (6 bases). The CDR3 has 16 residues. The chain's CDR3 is CASSLEVSGAQETQYF. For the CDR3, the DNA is TGTGCCAGCAGCTTAGAAGTCTCAGGGGCGCAAGAGACCCAGTACTTC.

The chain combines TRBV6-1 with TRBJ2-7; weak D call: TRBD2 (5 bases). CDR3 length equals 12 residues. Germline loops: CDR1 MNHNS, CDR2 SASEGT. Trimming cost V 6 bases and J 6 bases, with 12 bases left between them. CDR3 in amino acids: CASSSPGSEQYF. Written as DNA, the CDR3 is TGTGCCAGCAGCTCACCGGGGAGCGAGCAGTACTTC.

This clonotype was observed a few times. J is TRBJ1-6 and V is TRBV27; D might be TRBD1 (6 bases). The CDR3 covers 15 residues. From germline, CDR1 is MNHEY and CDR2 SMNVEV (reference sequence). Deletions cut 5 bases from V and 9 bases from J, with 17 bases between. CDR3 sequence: CASSPRKGGGSPLHF. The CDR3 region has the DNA TGTGCCAGCAGTCCCCGGAAGGGGGGGGGTTCACCCCTCCACTTT.

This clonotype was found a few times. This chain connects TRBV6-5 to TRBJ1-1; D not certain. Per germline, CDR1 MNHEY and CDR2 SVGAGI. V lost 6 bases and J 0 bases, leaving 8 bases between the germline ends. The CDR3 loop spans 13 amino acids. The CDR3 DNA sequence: TGTGCCAGCAGCTGGTCAGTGAACACTGAAGCTTTCTTT. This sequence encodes CASSWSVNTEAFF.

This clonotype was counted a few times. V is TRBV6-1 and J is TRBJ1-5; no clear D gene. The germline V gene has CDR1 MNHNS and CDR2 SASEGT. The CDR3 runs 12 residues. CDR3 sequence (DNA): TGTGGCAGTGCCGTGACCTGGGAGCCCCAGCATTTT. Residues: CGSAVTWEPQHF.

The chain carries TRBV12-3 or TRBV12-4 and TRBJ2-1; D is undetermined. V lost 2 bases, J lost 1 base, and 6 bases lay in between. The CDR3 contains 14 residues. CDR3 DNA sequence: TGTGCCAGCAGTTTATTGGTGTCCTACAATGAGCAGTTCTTC. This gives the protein CASSLLVSYNEQFF.

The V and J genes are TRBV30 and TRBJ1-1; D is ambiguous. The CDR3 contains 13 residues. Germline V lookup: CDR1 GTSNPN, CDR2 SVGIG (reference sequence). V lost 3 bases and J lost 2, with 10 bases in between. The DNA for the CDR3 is TGTGCCTGGAGCCGTTCCCCTAACACTGAAGCTTTCTTT. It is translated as CAWSRSPNTEAFF.

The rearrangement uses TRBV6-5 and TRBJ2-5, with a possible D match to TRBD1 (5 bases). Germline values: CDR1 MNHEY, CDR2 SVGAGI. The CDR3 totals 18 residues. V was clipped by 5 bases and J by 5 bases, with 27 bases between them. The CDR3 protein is CASSPRTNIESLGETQYF. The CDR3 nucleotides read TGTGCCAGCAGTCCCCGGACAAATATAGAGTCCCTTGGGGAGACCCAGTACTTC.

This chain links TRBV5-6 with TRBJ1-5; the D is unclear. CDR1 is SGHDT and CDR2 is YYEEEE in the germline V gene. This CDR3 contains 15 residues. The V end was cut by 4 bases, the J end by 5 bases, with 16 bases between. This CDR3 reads CASSHWRGRDQPQHF. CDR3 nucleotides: TGTGCCAGCAGCCATTGGCGGGGAAGGGATCAGCCCCAGCATTTT.

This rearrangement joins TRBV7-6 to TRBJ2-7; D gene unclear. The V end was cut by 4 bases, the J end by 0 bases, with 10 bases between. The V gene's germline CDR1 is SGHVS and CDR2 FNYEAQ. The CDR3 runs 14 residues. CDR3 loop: CASSWGSNSYEQYF. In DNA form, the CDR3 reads TGTGCCAGCAGCTGGGGATCAAACTCCTACGAGCAGTACTTC.

The CDR3 DNA reads as TGTGCCAGCAGCCTCAAAACAGGGGCCGAAAAACTGTTTTTT. Translating it yields CASSLKTGAEKLFF. The V and J genes are TRBV7-9 and TRBJ1-4, with 7 bases lining up with TRBD1. Germline CDR1 is SEHNR and CDR2 is FQNEAQ (reference sequence). The V and J ends lost 5 bases and 8 bases, in that order; junction bases with no gene match: 8. This CDR3 comprises 14 residues.

The CDR3 DNA follows: TGTGCCAGCAGTTTAGGGAATAACGGCTACGAGCAGTACTTC. Protein product: CASSLGNNGYEQYF. This rearrangement joins TRBV27 to TRBJ2-7; D is uncertain. Trimming left V 2 bases short and J 3 bases short, with 11 bases between. The germline gives CDR1 MNHEY, CDR2 SMNVEV (reference sequence). The CDR3 is 14 amino acids.

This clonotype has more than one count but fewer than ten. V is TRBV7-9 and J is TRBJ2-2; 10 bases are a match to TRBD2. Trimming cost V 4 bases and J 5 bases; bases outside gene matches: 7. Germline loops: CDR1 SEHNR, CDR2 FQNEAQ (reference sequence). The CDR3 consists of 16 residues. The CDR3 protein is CASSSSTSGLTGELFF. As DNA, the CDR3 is TGTGCCAGCAGCTCTTCGACTAGCGGGCTTACCGGGGAGCTGTTTTTT.

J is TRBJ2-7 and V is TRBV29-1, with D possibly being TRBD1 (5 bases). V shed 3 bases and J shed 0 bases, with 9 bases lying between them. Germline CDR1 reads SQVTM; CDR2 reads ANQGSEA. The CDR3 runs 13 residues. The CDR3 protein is CSVDQGYSYEQYF. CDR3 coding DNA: TGCAGCGTTGATCAGGGCTACTCCTACGAGCAGTACTTC.

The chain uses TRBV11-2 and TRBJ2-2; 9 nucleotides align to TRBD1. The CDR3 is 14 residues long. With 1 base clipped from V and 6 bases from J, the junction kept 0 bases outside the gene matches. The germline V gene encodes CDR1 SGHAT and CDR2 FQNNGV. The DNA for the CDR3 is TGTGCCAGCAGCTTAGGACAGGGGGCCGGGGAGCTGTTTTTT. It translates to CASSLGQGAGELFF.